Described below is a single T cell receptor (beta chain) sequence and its context. The sample belongs to a study of control samples from healthy donors and cancer patients. Looked up from germline, CDR1 is LNHDA and CDR2 is SQIVND (reference sequence). Between the trimmed V and J ends, which lost 6 bases and 2 bases, there was a span of 17 bases. This CDR3 region has 16 residues. Some clones are missing from TCRdb's copy, which holds only in-frame ones; the method was immunoSEQ multiplex PCR. The sample records some 54,000 clones, around 95% being singletons. The source material was blood. This clonotype originated in a woman aged 30 to 39 in good health. The rearrangement joins TRBV19 to TRBJ1-5; D gene ambiguous. The CDR3 DNA sequence: TGTGCCAGTAGCATGAAGCCCGTAGCCGGCAATCAGCCCCAGCATTTT. It translates to CASSMKPVAGNQPQHF.